This TCR beta chain came from a study of Ad26.COV2.S vaccination and SARS-CoV-2 variants. At the level of the study: Vaccine-arm donor from the placebo-controlled COV1001 Ad26.COV2.S trial.

This clone occurred many times. The CDR3 sequence is 14 residues long. Treatment specified: around 19 received Ad26.COV2.S at low or high dose, single or two shots; about 5 received placebo; per-sample allocation not given. Day 63 after the first injection of vaccine or placebo was the sampling time. An Ad26 vector that expressed Wuhan-strain SARS-CoV-2 spike constituted the vaccine. TCRdb's copy holds only in-frame clones and misses some; the assay was immunoSEQ multiplex PCR. The sample lists roughly 300,000 clones; approximately 90% were seen once. This receptor was obtained from a person aged 18 to 59 who received the Ad26.COV2.S COVID-19 vaccine or a placebo. The V call is TRBV12-2, the J call TRBJ1-1. TRBV12-2 is shown as a pseudogene. This sample comprised peripheral blood, obtained in a trial of Ad26.COV2.S vaccine versus placebo. CDR3 region: CASRQANCPGEAFF. In DNA form, the CDR3 reads TGTGCAAGTCGGCAGGCAAATTGCCCGGGTGAAGCTTTCTTT.